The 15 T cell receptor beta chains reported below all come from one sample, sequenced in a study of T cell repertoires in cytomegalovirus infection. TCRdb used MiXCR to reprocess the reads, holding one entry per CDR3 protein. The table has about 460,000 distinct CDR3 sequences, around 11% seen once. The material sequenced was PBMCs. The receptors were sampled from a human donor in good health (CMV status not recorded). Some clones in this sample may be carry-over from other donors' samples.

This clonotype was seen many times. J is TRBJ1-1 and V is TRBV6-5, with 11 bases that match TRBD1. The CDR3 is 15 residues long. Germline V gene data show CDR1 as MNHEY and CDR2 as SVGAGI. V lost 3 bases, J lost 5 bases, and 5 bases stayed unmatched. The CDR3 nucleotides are TGTGCCAGCAGTTATCCCGGACAGGGGGCAACTGAAGCTTTCTTT. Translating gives CASSYPGQGATEAFF.

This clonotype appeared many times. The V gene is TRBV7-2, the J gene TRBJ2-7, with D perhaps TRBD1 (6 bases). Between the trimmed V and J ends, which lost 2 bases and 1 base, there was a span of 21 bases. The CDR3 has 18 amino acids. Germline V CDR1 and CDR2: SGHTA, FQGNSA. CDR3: CASSLYPASTGSSYEQYF. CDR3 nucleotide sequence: TGTGCCAGCAGCTTATACCCGGCTTCGACAGGTAGTTCCTACGAGCAGTACTTC.

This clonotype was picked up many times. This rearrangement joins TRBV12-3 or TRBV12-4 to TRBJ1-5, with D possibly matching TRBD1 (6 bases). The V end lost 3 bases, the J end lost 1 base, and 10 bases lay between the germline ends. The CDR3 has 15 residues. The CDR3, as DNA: TGTGCCAGCAGTTTTACCGGACAGAGCAATCAGCCCCAGCATTTT. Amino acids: CASSFTGQSNQPQHF.

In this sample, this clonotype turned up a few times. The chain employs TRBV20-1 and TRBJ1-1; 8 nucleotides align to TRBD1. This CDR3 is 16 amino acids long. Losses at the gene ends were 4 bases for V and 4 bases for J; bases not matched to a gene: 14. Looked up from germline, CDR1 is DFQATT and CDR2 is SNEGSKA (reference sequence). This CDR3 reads CSAKELTGAGGTEAFF. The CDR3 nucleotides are TGCAGTGCTAAAGAACTGACAGGGGCCGGGGGCACTGAAGCTTTCTTT.

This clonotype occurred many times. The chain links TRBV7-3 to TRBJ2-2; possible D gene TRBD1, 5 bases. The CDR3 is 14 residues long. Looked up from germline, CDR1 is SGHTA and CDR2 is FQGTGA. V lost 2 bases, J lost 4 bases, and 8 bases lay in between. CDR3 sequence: CASSLGQGTGELFF. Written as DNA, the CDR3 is TGTGCCAGCAGCTTAGGGCAGGGCACCGGGGAGCTGTTTTTT.

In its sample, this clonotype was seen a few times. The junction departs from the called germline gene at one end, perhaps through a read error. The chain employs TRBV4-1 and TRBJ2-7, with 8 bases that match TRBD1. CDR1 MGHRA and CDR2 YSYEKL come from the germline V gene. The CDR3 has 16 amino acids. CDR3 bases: TGTGCCAGCAGCCAGGCTTTAACAGGGGGCTCCTACGAGCAGTACTTC. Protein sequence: CASSQALTGGSYEQYF.

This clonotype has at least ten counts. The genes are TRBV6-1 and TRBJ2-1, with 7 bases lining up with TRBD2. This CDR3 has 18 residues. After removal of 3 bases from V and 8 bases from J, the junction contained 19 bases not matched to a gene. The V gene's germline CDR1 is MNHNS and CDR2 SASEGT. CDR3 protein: CASSEGWVGGRIFDEQFF. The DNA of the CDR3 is TGTGCCAGCAGTGAGGGTTGGGTGGGCGGGAGAATTTTTGATGAGCAGTTCTTC.

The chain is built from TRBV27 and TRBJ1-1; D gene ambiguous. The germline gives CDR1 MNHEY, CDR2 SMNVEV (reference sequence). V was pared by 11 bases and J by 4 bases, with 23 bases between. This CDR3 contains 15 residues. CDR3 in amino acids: CAASSLVGPGTEAFF. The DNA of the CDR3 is TGTGCCGCCAGCAGTTTGGTCGGGCCTGGCACTGAAGCTTTCTTT.

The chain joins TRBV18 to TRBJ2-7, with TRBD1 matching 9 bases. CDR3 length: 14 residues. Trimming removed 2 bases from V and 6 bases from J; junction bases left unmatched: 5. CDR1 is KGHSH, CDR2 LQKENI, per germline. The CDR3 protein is CASSPGTGRREQYF. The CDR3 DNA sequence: TGTGCCAGCTCACCAGGGACAGGGAGGCGCGAGCAGTACTTC.

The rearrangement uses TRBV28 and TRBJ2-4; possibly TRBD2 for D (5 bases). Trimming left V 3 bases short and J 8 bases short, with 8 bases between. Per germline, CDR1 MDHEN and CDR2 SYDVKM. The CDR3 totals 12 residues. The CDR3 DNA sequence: TGTGCCAGCAGTTTGAGGGTTGACATTCAGTACTTC. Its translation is CASSLRVDIQYF.

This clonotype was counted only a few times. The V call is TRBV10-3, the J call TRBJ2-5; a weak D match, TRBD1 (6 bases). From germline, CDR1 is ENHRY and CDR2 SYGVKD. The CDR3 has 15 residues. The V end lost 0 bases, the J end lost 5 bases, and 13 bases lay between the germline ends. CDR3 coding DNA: TGTGCCATCAGTGAGTCGCAGGGGCTCGGGGAGACCCAGTACTTC. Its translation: CAISESQGLGETQYF.

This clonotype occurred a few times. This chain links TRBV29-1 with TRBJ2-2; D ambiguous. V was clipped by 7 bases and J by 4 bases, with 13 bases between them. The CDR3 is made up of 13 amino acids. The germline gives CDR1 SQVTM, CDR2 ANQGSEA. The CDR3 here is CSARASATGELFF. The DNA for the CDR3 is TGCAGCGCTAGGGCCTCCGCCACCGGGGAGCTGTTTTTT.

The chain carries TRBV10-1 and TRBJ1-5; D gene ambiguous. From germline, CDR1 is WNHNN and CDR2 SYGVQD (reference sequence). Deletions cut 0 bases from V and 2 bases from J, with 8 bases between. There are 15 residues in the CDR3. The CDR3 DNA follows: TGCGCCAGCAGTGAGTCAGTTCAGGGCAATCAGCCCCAGCATTTT. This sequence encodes CASSESVQGNQPQHF.

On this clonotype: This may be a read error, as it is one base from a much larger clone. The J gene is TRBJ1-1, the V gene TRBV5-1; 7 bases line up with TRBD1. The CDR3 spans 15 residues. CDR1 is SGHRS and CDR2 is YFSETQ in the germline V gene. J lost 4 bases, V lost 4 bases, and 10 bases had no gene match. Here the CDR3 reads CASSILTGRSTEAFF. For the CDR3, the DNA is TGCGCCAGCAGCATATTGACAGGGAGGAGCACTGAAGCTTTCTTT.

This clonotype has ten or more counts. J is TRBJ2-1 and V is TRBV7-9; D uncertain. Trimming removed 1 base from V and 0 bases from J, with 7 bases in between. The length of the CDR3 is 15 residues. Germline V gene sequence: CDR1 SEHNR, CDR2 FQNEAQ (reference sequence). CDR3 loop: CASSLVKSSYNEQFF. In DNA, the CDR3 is TGTGCCAGCAGCTTAGTTAAGAGCTCCTACAATGAGCAGTTCTTC.